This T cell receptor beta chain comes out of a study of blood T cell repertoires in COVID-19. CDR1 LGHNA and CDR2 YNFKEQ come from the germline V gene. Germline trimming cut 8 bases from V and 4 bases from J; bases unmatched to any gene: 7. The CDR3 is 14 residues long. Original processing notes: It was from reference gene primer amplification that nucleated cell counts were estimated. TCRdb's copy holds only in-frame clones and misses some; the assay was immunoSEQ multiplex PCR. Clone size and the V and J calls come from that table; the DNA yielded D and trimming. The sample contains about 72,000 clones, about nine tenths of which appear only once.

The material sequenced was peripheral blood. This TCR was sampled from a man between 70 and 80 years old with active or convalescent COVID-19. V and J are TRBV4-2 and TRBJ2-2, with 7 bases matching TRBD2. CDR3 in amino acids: CASELALRTGELFF. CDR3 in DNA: TGTGCCAGCGAACTAGCGTTACGCACCGGGGAGCTGTTTTTT.